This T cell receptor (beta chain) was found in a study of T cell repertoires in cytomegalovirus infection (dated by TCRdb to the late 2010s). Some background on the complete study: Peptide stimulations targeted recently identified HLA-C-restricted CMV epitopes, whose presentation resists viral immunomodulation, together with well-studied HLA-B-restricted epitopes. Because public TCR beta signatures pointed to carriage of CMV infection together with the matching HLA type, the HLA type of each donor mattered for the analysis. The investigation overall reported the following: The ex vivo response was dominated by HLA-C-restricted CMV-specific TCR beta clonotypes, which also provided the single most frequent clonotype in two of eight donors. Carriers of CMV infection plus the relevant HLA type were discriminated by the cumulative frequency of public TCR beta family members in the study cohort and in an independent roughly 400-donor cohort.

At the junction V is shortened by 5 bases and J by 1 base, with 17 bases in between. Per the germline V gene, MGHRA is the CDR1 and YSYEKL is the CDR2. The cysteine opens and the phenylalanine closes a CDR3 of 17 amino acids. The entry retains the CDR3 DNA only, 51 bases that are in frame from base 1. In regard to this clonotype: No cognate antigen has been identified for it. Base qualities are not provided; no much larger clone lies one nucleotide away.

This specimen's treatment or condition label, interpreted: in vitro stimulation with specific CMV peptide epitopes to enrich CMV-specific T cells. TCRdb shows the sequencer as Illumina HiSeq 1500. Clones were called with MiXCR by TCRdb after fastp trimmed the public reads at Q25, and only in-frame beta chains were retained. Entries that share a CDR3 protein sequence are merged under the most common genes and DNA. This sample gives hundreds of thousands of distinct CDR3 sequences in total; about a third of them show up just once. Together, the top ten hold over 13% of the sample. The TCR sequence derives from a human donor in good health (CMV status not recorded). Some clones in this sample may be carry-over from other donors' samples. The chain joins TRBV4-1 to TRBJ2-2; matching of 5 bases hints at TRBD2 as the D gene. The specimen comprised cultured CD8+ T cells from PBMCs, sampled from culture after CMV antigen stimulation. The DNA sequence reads TGCGCCAGCAGCTCCCCGAGGCGGACTCAGAACACCGGGGAGCTGTTTTTT. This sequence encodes CASSSPRRTQNTGELFF.